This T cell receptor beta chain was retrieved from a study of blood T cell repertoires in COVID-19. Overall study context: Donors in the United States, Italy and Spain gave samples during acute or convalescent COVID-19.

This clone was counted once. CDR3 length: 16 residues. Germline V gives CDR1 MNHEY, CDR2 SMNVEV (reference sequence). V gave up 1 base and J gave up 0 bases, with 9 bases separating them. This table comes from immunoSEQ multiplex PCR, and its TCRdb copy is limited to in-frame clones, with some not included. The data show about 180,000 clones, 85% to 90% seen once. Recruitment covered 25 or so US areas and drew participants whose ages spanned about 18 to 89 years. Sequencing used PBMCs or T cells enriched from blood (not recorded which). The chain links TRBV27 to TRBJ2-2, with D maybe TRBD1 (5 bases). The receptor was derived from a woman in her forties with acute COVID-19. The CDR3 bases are TGTGCCAGCAGTTTATTGCACAGGTCGAACACCGGGGAGCTGTTTTTT. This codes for CASSLLHRSNTGELFF.